Following are 29 T cell receptor beta chains from one sample sequenced in a study of cytomegalovirus exposure and HLA in healthy donors. Vbeta (60) and Jbeta (13) primers were used in the PCR. Sequencing was performed with immunoSEQ multiplex PCR; in TCRdb, only in-frame clones are kept and a portion is missing. This table has 110,000 or so clones, over 65% appearing once. Source material: PBMCs. Every receptor here comes from a woman in her twenties or thirties in good health and CMV-seropositive.

The chain recombines TRBV6-1 with TRBJ2-2; 7 bases match TRBD2. There are 15 residues in the CDR3. The V and J ends lost 6 bases and 7 bases, in that order; junction bases with no gene match: 11. Per the germline V gene, CDR1 is MNHNS and CDR2 is SASEGT. The CDR3 protein is CASREGSGISGELFF. The CDR3 DNA reads as TGTGCCAGCAGGGAGGGCAGCGGGATTAGCGGGGAGCTGTTTTTT.

The chain carries TRBV5-1 and TRBJ2-7; D is perhaps TRBD1 (6 bases). Germline assignment: CDR1 SGHRS and CDR2 YFSETQ. V was shortened by 7 bases and J by 3 bases, with 14 bases between the two germline ends. The CDR3 covers 13 residues. CDR3 sequence: CASGQPPIYEQYF. The CDR3, as DNA: TGCGCCAGCGGACAGCCCCCCATCTACGAGCAGTACTTC.

V usage is TRBV7-9 and J usage is TRBJ2-3; 7 bases are shared with TRBD2. This CDR3 has 14 amino acids. V shed 11 bases, J shed 1 base, and the junction held 9 bases outside the gene matches. Per the germline V gene, CDR1 is SEHNR and CDR2 is FQNEAQ (reference sequence). CDR3 sequence reads: CASVAAGGTDTQYF. CDR3 DNA sequence: TGTGCCTCGGTAGCCGCGGGGGGCACAGATACGCAGTATTTT.

Comments on this clone: The junction does not match germline at one end; this may be a read error. The same CDR3 also results from other DNA sequences found in this sample. The CDR3 DNA is TGCGCCAGCAGGGCCAGACTAGCGGGAGATGTTTTCTACGAGCAGTACTTC. This gives the protein CASRARLAGDVFYEQYF. The J gene is TRBJ2-7, the V gene TRBV2; 12 nucleotides align to TRBD2. This CDR3 has 17 amino acids. Germline V gene data show CDR1 as SNHLY and CDR2 as FYNNEI.

The chain uses TRBV12-5 and TRBJ2-3; a weak D match, TRBD2 (6 bases). V was shortened by 6 bases and J by 0 bases, with 13 bases between the two germline ends. CDR1 and CDR2 (germline): LGHNT, FRNRAP. CDR3 size: 15 residues. CDR3 in amino acids: CASGARGRSTDTQYF. CDR3 DNA sequence: TGTGCTAGTGGAGCACGGGGGAGAAGCACAGATACGCAGTATTTT.

The chain employs TRBV30 and TRBJ2-7; 8 positions match TRBD1. The DNA matches TRBJ2-1 better at its end, which makes the J call doubtful. The CDR3 length is 17 residues. The germline V gene has CDR1 GTSNPN and CDR2 SVGIG (reference sequence). The CDR3 DNA sequence: TGTGCCTGGGCACCCCACCGACGGGACAGGCTTAACAATGAGCAGTTCTTC. Translation gives CAWAPHRRDRLNNEQFF.

This rearrangement joins TRBV7-9 to TRBJ2-7; the match to TRBD2 covers 10 bases. In germline, CDR1 is SEHNR, CDR2 FQNEAQ (reference sequence). There are 14 residues in the CDR3. The V and J ends lost 4 bases and 2 bases, in that order; junction bases with no gene match: 2. The CDR3 nucleotides read TGTGCCAGCAGCTGGACTAGCGGACCCTACGAGCAGTACTTC. Protein sequence: CASSWTSGPYEQYF. Using reference TRBV7-9 and TRBJ2-7 for the parts outside the CDR3, the full variable domain is DTGVSQNPRHKITKRGQNVTFRCDPISEHNRLYWYRQTLGQGPEFLTYFQNEAQLEKSRLLSDRFSAERPKGSFSTLEIQRTEQGDSAMYLCASSWTSGPYEQYFGPGTRLTVT.

The chain recombines TRBV29-1 with TRBJ2-3; D gene ambiguous. Germline V gene data show CDR1 as SQVTM and CDR2 as ANQGSEA. V shed 0 bases and J shed 8 bases, with 12 bases lying between them. CDR3 length equals 13 residues. CDR3 DNA sequence: TGCAGCGTTGAAGATATAAGTAGAGGTACGCAGTATTTT. Translation gives CSVEDISRGTQYF.

The V gene is TRBV2, the J gene TRBJ1-6; D uncertain. The CDR3 is 16 residues long. Germline lookup yields CDR1 SNHLY and CDR2 FYNNEI. V lost 7 bases and J lost 4, with 17 bases in between. The CDR3, as DNA: TGTGCCAGCACGATAGAGGGCTCGGTGTATAATTCACCCCTCCACTTT. Translated: CASTIEGSVYNSPLHF.

The rearrangement joins TRBV18 to TRBJ2-3, with 10 nucleotides matching TRBD1. The CDR3 has 15 amino acids. Germline V gene data show CDR1 as KGHSH and CDR2 as LQKENI. The V segment lost 3 bases and the J segment 9 bases; nucleotides outside the gene matches: 9. CDR3 sequence reads: CASSPPGQGMVTQYF. The DNA for the CDR3 is TGTGCCAGCTCACCGCCGGGACAGGGGATGGTCACGCAGTATTTT.

The chain combines TRBV5-1 with TRBJ2-5, with 10 bases matching TRBD2. Matching the DNA end better, TRBJ2-7 makes the J call doubtful. The germline V gene encodes CDR1 SGHRS and CDR2 YFSETQ. This CDR3 has 16 amino acids. CDR3 residues: CASSFNSGGISYEQYF. CDR3 bases: TGCGCCAGCAGCTTTAATAGCGGGGGGATCTCCTACGAGCAGTACTTC.

This chain joins TRBV19 and TRBJ2-7; the D gene is possibly TRBD1 (5 bases). V was pared by 4 bases and J by 3 bases, with 10 bases between. The CDR3 has 13 amino acids. CDR1 LNHDA and CDR2 SQIVND come from the germline V gene (reference sequence). The CDR3 region is CASSTTGDYEQYF. The CDR3, as DNA: TGTGCCAGTAGTACAACAGGAGACTACGAGCAGTACTTC. Supplemented by reference TRBV19 and TRBJ2-7, the full variable domain reads DGGITQSPKYLFRKEGQNVTLSCEQNLNHDAMYWYRQDPGQGLRLIYYSQIVNDFQKGDIAEGYSVSREKKESFPLTVTSAQKNPTAFYLCASSTTGDYEQYFGPGTRLTVT.

This clone was recorded a few times. The V and J genes are TRBV4-2 and TRBJ2-7; 10 positions match TRBD1. The J segment lost 4 bases and the V segment lost 4 bases, leaving 4 bases of the junction unmatched. Per the germline V gene, CDR1 is LGHNA and CDR2 is YNFKEQ. The CDR3 sequence is 14 residues long. CDR3 sequence: CASSPDRGDYEQYF. CDR3 nucleotides: TGTGCCAGCAGCCCGGACAGGGGGGATTACGAGCAGTACTTC.

This clone was counted a few times. The chain couples TRBV7-9 to TRBJ2-5; 10 positions match TRBD2. The germline V gene has CDR1 SEHNR and CDR2 FQNEAQ (reference sequence). Trimming at V came to 0 bases and at J to 2 bases, leaving 0 bases not matched to a gene. The CDR3 is 15 residues long. This CDR3 is CASSLALAGQETQYF. The CDR3 region has the DNA TGTGCCAGCAGCTTAGCACTAGCGGGACAAGAGACCCAGTACTTC.

This chain uses TRBV7-2 with TRBJ1-3; perhaps TRBD1 as D (6 bases). Germline-derived CDR1 and CDR2 are SGHTA and FQGNSA. The V end lost 5 bases, the J end lost 4 bases, and 21 bases lay between the germline ends. This CDR3 comprises 17 residues. The CDR3 is CASSDLGGAHWGNTIYF. The CDR3 nucleotides are TGTGCCAGCAGCGACCTAGGGGGGGCGCATTGGGGAAACACCATATATTTT.

The chain couples TRBV7-9 to TRBJ2-1, with 7 bases aligning to TRBD2. Germline V lookup: CDR1 SEHNR, CDR2 FQNEAQ (reference sequence). The CDR3 covers 12 residues. V was clipped by 4 bases and J by 7 bases; unmatched bases: 1. This CDR3 is CASSWGGNEQFF. The CDR3 bases are TGTGCCAGCAGCTGGGGGGGGAATGAGCAGTTCTTC.

The rearrangement uses TRBV29-1 and TRBJ2-7; 9 bases match TRBD2. CDR1 and CDR2 (germline): SQVTM, ANQGSEA. The V gene end was trimmed by 0 bases and the J gene end by 6 bases; junction bases not matched to a gene: 6. The CDR3 has 14 amino acids. CDR3 coding DNA: TGCAGCGTTGAAGACAGCGCGGGAGGGCCCGAGCAGTACTTC. It encodes CSVEDSAGGPEQYF.

This clone was detected a few times. This chain links TRBV7-9 with TRBJ1-1; D is unclear. Germline values: CDR1 SEHNR, CDR2 FQNEAQ (reference sequence). This CDR3 contains 12 residues. Trimming took off 4 bases at V and 7 bases at J, with 10 bases between the two ends. Written as DNA, the CDR3 is TGTGCCAGCAGCTACGGACTCGGTGAAGCTTTCTTT. This codes for CASSYGLGEAFF.

The chain uses TRBV2 and TRBJ1-5; TRBD1 aligns across 7 bases. The V segment lost 3 bases and the J segment 8 bases; nucleotides outside the gene matches: 10. CDR3 length: 15 residues. From germline, CDR1 is SNHLY and CDR2 FYNNEI. The DNA of the CDR3 is TGTGCCAGCAGTGACCGGGGACAGTTGCAGAAGCCCCAGCATTTT. Its translation: CASSDRGQLQKPQHF.

The chain has TRBV9 and TRBJ2-3; 11 bases agree with TRBD2. The V and J ends lost 0 bases and 4 bases, in that order; junction bases with no gene match: 7. The CDR3 has 17 residues. Germline-derived CDR1 and CDR2 are SGDLS and YYNGEE. The CDR3 nucleotides are TGTGCCAGCAGCGTAGGAACTAGCGGGAGTGTCCCAGATACGCAGTATTTT. It translates to CASSVGTSGSVPDTQYF.

The gene calls are TRBV11-2 and TRBJ1-4; D might be TRBD1 (6 bases). This CDR3 has 15 amino acids. V was shortened by 5 bases and J by 3 bases, with 13 bases between the two germline ends. CDR1 and CDR2 from the germline V gene are SGHAT and FQNNGV. The CDR3 DNA sequence: TGTGCCAGCAGCCCCCGAGGACAGTCTAATGAAAAACTGTTTTTT. Its protein product is CASSPRGQSNEKLFF.

The V call is TRBV6-5, the J call TRBJ1-1; D unresolved. This CDR3 has 14 amino acids. Germline loops: CDR1 MNHEY, CDR2 SVGAGI. Trimming removed 4 bases at V and 1 base at J, with 10 bases between. This chain's CDR3 is CASSSADWNTEAFF. Written as DNA, the CDR3 is TGTGCCAGCAGTTCCGCGGACTGGAACACTGAAGCTTTCTTT.

J is TRBJ1-5 and V is TRBV2; tentatively, D is TRBD1 (5 bases). Germline lookup yields CDR1 SNHLY and CDR2 FYNNEI. The CDR3 is 14 residues long. V was shortened by 1 base and J by 5 bases, with 9 bases between the two germline ends. CDR3 residues: CASSEVGGDQPQHF. The CDR3 DNA reads as TGTGCCAGCAGTGAAGTGGGGGGAGATCAGCCCCAGCATTTT.

The V call is TRBV9, the J call TRBJ1-2; TRBD1 might be the D (5 bases). This CDR3 spans 15 amino acids. Germline CDR1 and CDR2: SGDLS and YYNGEE. V shed 4 bases and J shed 7 bases, with 20 bases lying between them. CDR3 sequence: CASSPSPTGSGGYTF. The CDR3 DNA reads TGTGCCAGCAGCCCCTCCCCTACAGGTTCGGGTGGCTACACCTTC.

This chain uses TRBV2 with TRBJ2-5, with 7 nucleotides matching TRBD1. Germline V gene sequence: CDR1 SNHLY, CDR2 FYNNEI. V gave up 4 bases and J gave up 0 bases; unmatched junction bases: 5. The CDR3 has 15 residues. The CDR3 protein is CASSGEGQNQETQYF. The CDR3 coding sequence is TGTGCCAGCAGTGGAGAGGGACAGAACCAAGAGACCCAGTACTTC.

This clone was picked up a small number of times. The chain couples TRBV10-3 to TRBJ1-2, with D unclear. CDR1 is ENHRY, CDR2 SYGVKD, per germline. This CDR3 is 13 amino acids long. Trimming pared 7 bases from V and 8 bases from J, leaving 17 bases between. CDR3 in amino acids: CAINTAAALGYTF. The CDR3 coding sequence is TGTGCCATCAATACTGCGGCAGCCTTAGGCTACACCTTC.

The chain couples TRBV4-2 to TRBJ1-3; TRBD1 might be the D (6 bases). The V and J ends lost 2 bases and 2 bases respectively, with 7 bases between them. The CDR3 length is 14 residues. The V gene's germline CDR1 is LGHNA and CDR2 YNFKEQ. Here the CDR3 reads CASSQRDTGNTIYF. Written as DNA, the CDR3 is TGTGCCAGCAGCCAACGGGACACTGGAAACACCATATATTTT.

The chain has TRBV5-1 and TRBJ2-6; unclear D gene. The V end was cut by 5 bases, the J end by 3 bases, with 9 bases between. The germline V gene has CDR1 SGHRS and CDR2 YFSETQ. The CDR3 consists of 14 residues. CDR3 sequence (DNA): TGCGCCAGCAGGGCAGGTGGTGGGGCCAACGTCCTGACTTTC. As protein: CASRAGGGANVLTF.

The chain employs TRBV4-1 and TRBJ1-5; 8 bases line up with TRBD1. Germline V gives CDR1 MGHRA, CDR2 YSYEKL. The CDR3 consists of 14 residues. J lost 7 bases, V lost 1 base, and 3 bases had no gene match. The CDR3 loop reads CASSQGDRQQPQHF. DNA of the CDR3: TGCGCCAGCAGCCAAGGGGACAGGCAACAGCCCCAGCATTTT.